Each of the 21 T cell receptor beta chains below was sequenced from the same sample in a study of shared clonotypes between healthy human individuals (dated by TCRdb to about 2020). CD8 naive samples were CD45RO-negative cells positively selected for CCR7, giving a CD45RA+CCR7+ population that excluded TemRA cells. Receptor amplification or capture employed the immunoSEQ multiplex PCR assay. Here the immuneACCESS table is served through TCRdb, limited to in-frame sequences with V and J called. Missing clones are a known gap in these copies; in checked studies unresolved V genes cover under half, and the rest lacks a known reason. For this sample there are around 1,900,000 clones; 90% to 95% appear just once. Clones ranked in the top ten supply more than 1.5% of the sample. Input material: naive CD8+ T cells from PBMCs. The cell subset or site label corresponds to: CD45RA+CCR7+. These receptors were collected from a man aged 18 to 30 in good health. Some clones in this sample may be carry-over from other donors' samples.

J is TRBJ2-1 and V is TRBV6-1; perhaps TRBD1 as D (6 bases). Trimming pared 5 bases from V and 6 bases from J, leaving 17 bases between. The CDR3 consists of 15 residues. Germline-derived CDR1 and CDR2 are MNHNS and SASEGT. The CDR3 protein is CASSSRGAGVNEQFF. CDR3 coding DNA: TGTGCCAGCAGTTCACGAGGGGCAGGGGTCAATGAGCAGTTCTTC.

The chain recombines TRBV6-1 with TRBJ1-1; a possible D gene is TRBD1 (5 bases). The V end lost 6 bases, the J end lost 0 bases, and 14 bases lay between the germline ends. The CDR3 spans 15 residues. Germline assignment: CDR1 MNHNS and CDR2 SASEGT. CDR3 in amino acids: CASRPRGGMNTEAFF. CDR3 DNA: TGTGCCAGCAGACCCCGGGGGGGGATGAACACTGAAGCTTTCTTT.

The chain employs TRBV12-5 and TRBJ2-5; a weak D match, TRBD2 (5 bases). Trimming removed 3 bases at V and 11 bases at J, with 13 bases between. Germline CDR1 is LGHNT and CDR2 is FRNRAP. This CDR3 has 12 residues. In DNA, the CDR3 is TGTGCTAGTGGTTTTGGCAATGGGGAGCAGTACTTC. As protein: CASGFGNGEQYF.

The chain recombines TRBV11-1 with TRBJ2-3; 7 bases are shared with TRBD1. CDR1 and CDR2 from the germline V gene are SGHAT and FQDESV (reference sequence). V was clipped by 2 bases and J by 5 bases; unmatched bases: 7. There are 15 residues in the CDR3. The CDR3 spells CASSLQGRGRDTQYF. The DNA of the CDR3 is TGTGCCAGCAGCTTACAGGGAAGGGGGCGAGATACGCAGTATTTT.

This chain connects TRBV18 to TRBJ2-7, with a tentative D call TRBD2 (5 bases). This CDR3 region has 13 residues. V was trimmed by 2 bases and J by 5 bases, leaving 10 bases between them. CDR1 and CDR2 (germline): KGHSH, LQKENI. CDR3 loop: CASSPILADEQYF. For the CDR3, the DNA is TGTGCCAGCTCACCAATCCTAGCTGACGAGCAGTACTTC.

This clone occurred once. The chain has TRBV11-1 and TRBJ2-1; either TRBD1 or TRBD2 may supply D (5 bases each). The CDR3 is made up of 13 amino acids. CDR1 and CDR2 (germline): SGHAT, FQDESV (reference sequence). Between the trimmed V and J ends, which lost 4 bases and 10 bases, there was a span of 14 bases. The chain's CDR3 is CASSSTRWGEQFF. The CDR3 DNA reads TGTGCCAGCAGCTCGACCCGATGGGGGGAGCAGTTCTTC.

V is TRBV9 and J is TRBJ1-2; 12 bases agree with TRBD1. The germline gives CDR1 SGDLS, CDR2 YYNGEE. V was clipped by 6 bases and J by 7 bases; unmatched bases: 10. The CDR3 is 15 residues long. The CDR3 DNA reads as TGTGCCAGCAATCCCGGGACAGGGGGCGCATTTGGCTACACCTTC. It is translated as CASNPGTGGAFGYTF. The full variable domain, its missing parts supplied by reference TRBV9 and TRBJ1-2, is DSGVTQTPKHLITATGQRVTLRCSPRSGDLSVYWYQQSLDQGLQFLIQYYNGEERAKGNILERFSAQQFPDLHSELNLSSLELGDSALYFCASNPGTGGAFGYTFGSGTRLTVV.

The V gene is TRBV27, the J gene TRBJ1-1; no clear D gene. Germline loops: CDR1 MNHEY, CDR2 SMNVEV (reference sequence). V gave up 3 bases and J gave up 5 bases, with 13 bases separating them. This CDR3 spans 14 amino acids. The CDR3 DNA reads as TGTGCCAGCAGTTTCACCCAAACAGCGACTGAAGCTTTCTTT. This sequence encodes CASSFTQTATEAFF.

The V gene is TRBV21-1, the J gene TRBJ2-2; no DNA check was done on the table's D call, TRBD2. TRBV21-1 counts as a pseudogene. The CDR3 has 13 amino acids. Here the CDR3 reads CASSKVLTGELFF. The CDR3 DNA is TGTGCCAGCAGCAAAGTTCTCACCGGGGAGCTGTTTTTT.

This chain joins TRBV4-1 and TRBJ2-5; D unclear. The J call may be faulty, since TRBJ2-7 better matches the DNA end. The CDR3 is 14 residues long. CDR1 is MGHRA, CDR2 YSYEKL, per germline. The CDR3 DNA reads TGCGCCAGCAGGCCGGCGGAAGGAATCTACGAGCAGTACTTC. This codes for CASRPAEGIYEQYF.

The chain has TRBV6-5 and TRBJ2-7; 7 positions match TRBD1. In germline, CDR1 is MNHEY, CDR2 SVGAGI. After removal of 7 bases from V and 4 bases from J, the junction contained 10 bases not matched to a gene. This CDR3 spans 14 amino acids. CDR3 in DNA: TGTGCCAGCAAAAGACAGGGTGGGGGTTACGAGCAGTACTTC. The encoded protein is CASKRQGGGYEQYF.

V and J are TRBV15 and TRBJ1-3, with a tentative D call TRBD1 (6 bases). Germline V gene lookup returns CDR1 LNHNV and CDR2 YYDKDF (reference sequence). The V gene lost 5 bases and the J gene lost 0 bases, with 20 bases spanning the gap. This CDR3 is built from 18 residues. The CDR3 is CATSLSTGSVLSGNTIYF. In DNA form, the CDR3 reads TGTGCCACCAGCCTCTCGACAGGATCAGTACTCTCTGGAAACACCATATATTTT.

The V call is TRBV7-3, the J call TRBJ2-3; the D is unclear. The CDR3 consists of 16 residues. In germline, CDR1 is SGHTA, CDR2 FQGTGA. Trimming left V 0 bases short and J 1 base short, with 11 bases between. Written as DNA, the CDR3 is TGTGCCAGCAGCTTAACTGCTTCTTCCGGCACAGATACGCAGTATTTT. Encoded protein: CASSLTASSGTDTQYF.

This CDR3 is CASSPSGLAKNIQYF. DNA of the CDR3: TGTGCCAGCTCACCTTCTGGGTTGGCCAAAAACATTCAGTACTTC. The chain combines TRBV18 with TRBJ2-4, with D uncertain. Trimming stripped 3 bases from V and 1 base from J, with 10 bases between. CDR3 length: 15 residues. Germline CDR1 and CDR2: KGHSH and LQKENI.

The V and J genes are TRBV19 and TRBJ2-7; TRBD1 matches 7 bases. Germline V gives CDR1 LNHDA, CDR2 SQIVND (reference sequence). V was pared by 6 bases and J by 5 bases, with 7 bases of the junction left unmatched. The CDR3 spans 13 residues. CDR3 residues: CASSLRGLNEQYF. The CDR3 nucleotides are TGTGCCAGTAGCCTGAGGGGGCTGAACGAGCAGTACTTC.

This clone occurred once. The genes are TRBV5-1 and TRBJ2-7, with D perhaps assigned TRBD1 or TRBD2 (5 bases each). CDR3 size: 14 residues. Trimming pared 5 bases from V and 3 bases from J, leaving 15 bases between. The germline V gene encodes CDR1 SGHRS and CDR2 YFSETQ. CDR3 protein: CASREDTGYYEQYF. CDR3 nucleotides: TGCGCCAGCAGGGAGGATACAGGATACTACGAGCAGTACTTC.

The chain employs TRBV29-1 and TRBJ2-7; D ambiguous. In germline, CDR1 is SQVTM, CDR2 ANQGSEA. This CDR3 has 14 residues. The ends were cut back, 1 base at V and 2 bases at J, with 12 bases in the middle. CDR3 in DNA: TGCAGCGTTGAAGTAAAGACTCCTCCCTACGAGCAGTACTTC. Its protein is CSVEVKTPPYEQYF.

This chain connects TRBV7-2 to TRBJ2-7; TRBD2 aligns across 13 bases. The CDR3 is made up of 19 amino acids. The V segment lost 5 bases and the J segment 0 bases; nucleotides outside the gene matches: 13. Germline V gives CDR1 SGHTA, CDR2 FQGNSA. CDR3 sequence reads: CASSHPTTSGGGSSYEQYF. The CDR3 coding sequence is TGTGCCAGCAGCCACCCAACCACTAGCGGGGGGGGGTCCTCCTACGAGCAGTACTTC.

The chain employs TRBV10-2 and TRBJ2-1, with TRBD2 matching 11 bases. This CDR3 is built from 16 residues. The germline CDR1 and CDR2 sequences are WSHSY and SAAADI. J was trimmed by 3 bases and V by 2 bases; bases with no gene match: 3. The CDR3 spells CASSETGTSGYNEQFF. CDR3 coding DNA: TGCGCCAGCAGTGAGACCGGGACTAGCGGCTACAATGAGCAGTTCTTC.

The rearrangement joins TRBV11-2 to TRBJ2-5; no definite D call. Germline V lookup: CDR1 SGHAT, CDR2 FQNNGV. The CDR3 contains 15 residues. V lost 0 bases to trimming and J lost 5 bases, with 13 bases between them. In nucleotides, the CDR3 is TGTGCCAGCAGCTTAGATACAGAACCCCCTGAGACCCAGTACTTC. The encoded protein is CASSLDTEPPETQYF.

This rearrangement joins TRBV7-2 to TRBJ2-2; the match to TRBD1 covers 7 bases. CDR1 is SGHTA, CDR2 FQGNSA, per germline. J gave up 6 bases and V 5 bases, and 6 bases lay outside the gene matches. This CDR3 is built from 14 residues. DNA for the CDR3: TGTGCCAGCAGCCCAGGGGGTAGCGCCGGGGAGCTGTTTTTT. The encoded protein is CASSPGGSAGELFF. Full variable domain (rest looked up from reference TRBV7-2 and TRBJ2-2): GAGVSQSPSNKVTEKGKDVELRCDPISGHTALYWYRQSLGQGLEFLIYFQGNSAPDKSGLPSDRFSAERTGGSVSTLTIQRTQQEDSAVYLCASSPGGSAGELFFGEGSRLTVL.